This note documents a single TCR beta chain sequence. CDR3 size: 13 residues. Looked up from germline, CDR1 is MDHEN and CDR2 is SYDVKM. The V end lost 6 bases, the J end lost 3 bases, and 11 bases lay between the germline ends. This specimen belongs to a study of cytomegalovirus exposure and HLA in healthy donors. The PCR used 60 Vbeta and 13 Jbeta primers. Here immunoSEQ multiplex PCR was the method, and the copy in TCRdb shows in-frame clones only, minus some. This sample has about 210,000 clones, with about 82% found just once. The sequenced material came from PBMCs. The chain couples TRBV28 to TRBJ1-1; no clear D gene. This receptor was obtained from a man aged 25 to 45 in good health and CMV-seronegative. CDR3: CASSAAGHTEAFF. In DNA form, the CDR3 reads TGTGCCAGCAGCGCGGCGGGTCACACTGAAGCTTTCTTT.